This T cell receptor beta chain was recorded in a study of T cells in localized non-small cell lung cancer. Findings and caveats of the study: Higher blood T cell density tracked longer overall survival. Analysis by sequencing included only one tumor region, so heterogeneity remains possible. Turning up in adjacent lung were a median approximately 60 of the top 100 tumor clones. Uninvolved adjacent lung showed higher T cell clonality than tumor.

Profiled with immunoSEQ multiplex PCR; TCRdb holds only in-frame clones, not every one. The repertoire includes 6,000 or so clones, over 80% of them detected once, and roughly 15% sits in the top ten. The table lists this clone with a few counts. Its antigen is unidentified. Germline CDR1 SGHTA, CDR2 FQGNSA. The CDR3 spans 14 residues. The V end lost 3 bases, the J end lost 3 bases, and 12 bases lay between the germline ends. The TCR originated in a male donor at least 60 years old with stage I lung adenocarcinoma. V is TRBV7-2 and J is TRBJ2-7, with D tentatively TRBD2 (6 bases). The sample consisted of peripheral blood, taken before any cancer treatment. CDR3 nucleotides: TGTGCCAGCAGCTTGAATAGCGGTGACTACGAGCAGTACTTC. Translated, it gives CASSLNSGDYEQYF.